These 8 T cell receptor beta chains were all obtained from the same sample, sequenced in a study of T-cell reconstitution after alpha-beta-depleted transplantation in children. The authors prepared the TCRbeta library with unique molecular identifiers. TCRdb ran MiXCR on the PCR reads and lists one entry per CDR3 protein. The sample consists of around 600,000 distinct CDR3 sequences, 16% of them appearing once. The specimen comprised PBMCs from the stem cell graft donor, sampled from the stem cell graft. The receptors derive from a human donor who donated a stem cell graft to a child with acute myeloid leukemia.

The chain is built from TRBV11-2 and TRBJ2-2; 14 nucleotides agree with TRBD2. Germline V gives CDR1 SGHAT, CDR2 FQNNGV. The CDR3 is made up of 18 amino acids. The V gene end was trimmed by 3 bases and the J gene end by 6 bases; junction bases not matched to a gene: 9. CDR3 DNA sequence: TGTGCCAGCAGCTTGACTAGCGGGGGGGCCTCGGGGTCCGGGGAGCTGTTTTTT. Amino acids: CASSLTSGGASGSGELFF.

This chain links TRBV9 with TRBJ1-3; D is undetermined. This CDR3 spans 14 amino acids. The V and J ends lost 2 bases and 0 bases respectively, with 6 bases between them. CDR1 SGDLS and CDR2 YYNGEE come from the germline V gene. DNA of the CDR3: TGTGCCAGCAGCGTCCGGGACTCTGGAAACACCATATATTTT. This gives the protein CASSVRDSGNTIYF.

In this sample, this clonotype turned up a few times. The chain combines TRBV6-5 with TRBJ2-3, with D maybe TRBD1 (5 bases). V shed 0 bases and J shed 3 bases, with 16 bases lying between them. The length of the CDR3 is 17 residues. CDR1 and CDR2 (germline): MNHEY, SVGAGI. The CDR3 DNA follows: TGTGCCAGCAGTTACTCCGCCGACAGTCCCGTTACAGATACGCAGTATTTT. This gives the protein CASSYSADSPVTDTQYF.

V is TRBV19 and J is TRBJ1-2; D unresolved. Germline CDR1 and CDR2: LNHDA and SQIVND (reference sequence). The V gene lost 3 bases and the J gene lost 0 bases, with 5 bases spanning the gap. The CDR3 covers 13 residues. CDR3 bases: TGTGCCAGTAGTATCCAACCTAACTATGGCTACACCTTC. Translation gives CASSIQPNYGYTF.

The rearrangement joins TRBV5-5 to TRBJ2-3; 9 positions agree with TRBD2. Per the germline V gene, CDR1 is SGHKS and CDR2 is YYEKEE (reference sequence). With 1 base clipped from V and 3 bases from J, the junction kept 6 bases outside the gene matches. The CDR3 consists of 16 residues. CDR3 DNA sequence: TGTGCCAGCAGCTTGTGGGAGCGGGGGGCGACAGATACGCAGTATTTT. Translation gives CASSLWERGATDTQYF.

This sequence joins TRBV21-1 and TRBJ2-5; the table's D gene call, TRBD1, was not cross checked with the DNA. TRBV21-1 is a recognized pseudogene. This CDR3 spans 14 amino acids. The CDR3 bases are TGTGCCAGCAGCAAAGCTGGGGGGGGGAAGACCCAGTACTTC. Translation gives CASSKAGGGKTQYF.

This clonotype was seen only a few times. V is TRBV11-2 and J is TRBJ1-4; D might be TRBD1 (6 bases). This CDR3 is 12 amino acids long. CDR1 is SGHAT, CDR2 FQNNGV, per germline. Deletions cut 4 bases from V and 10 bases from J, with 10 bases between. In DNA, the CDR3 is TGTGCCAGCAGCTCAGGGGAGGGAAAACTGTTTTTT. This gives the protein CASSSGEGKLFF.

Turning to this clonotype: A clone one base away is much larger, so this may be a read error. The CDR3 sequence: CSARDSGQASNEQIF. CDR3 DNA: TGCAGTGCTAGAGATAGTGGCCAAGCGAGCAATGAGCAGATCTTC. V and J are TRBV20-1 and TRBJ2-1, with D uncertain. The CDR3 sequence is 15 residues long. Germline assignment: CDR1 DFQATT and CDR2 SNEGSKA (reference sequence).